These T cell receptor beta chains were read from a single sample in a study of control samples from healthy donors and cancer patients. Measured with immunoSEQ multiplex PCR; TCRdb has only the in-frame clones, and not every one. The sample includes about 110,000 clones, 80% to 90% of them seen just once. The material sequenced was blood. The receptors were gathered from a woman aged 50 to 60 in good health. The CDR3 runs from the conserved cysteine through the conserved F or W. The D gene is left open where the match is weak. A clone size is listed for some rows: how often the clone was seen (once, few, many), or a class if it is expanded.

TRBV10-2	.	.	TRBJ2-7	CASSEWDLPYEQYF	TGCGCCAGCAGTGAGTGGGACTTACCCTACGAGCAGTACTTC
TRBV10-3	.	TRBD2	TRBJ2-3	CAISEFHPKIAGETDTQYF	TGTGCCATCAGTGAATTCCACCCTAAAATAGCGGGGGAAACAGATACGCAGTATTTT
TRBV18	few	.	TRBJ2-1	CASSPAREEQFF	TGTGCCAGCTCACCTGCTAGGGAGGAGCAGTTCTTC
TRBV19	.	.	TRBJ1-6	CASSTPPGALHF	TGTGCCAGTAGTACCCCCCCCGGAGCCCTCCACTTT
TRBV4-3	.	.	TRBJ1-1	CASSQDRQRYTEAFF	TGCGCCAGCAGCCAAGATCGCCAGAGGTACACTGAAGCTTTCTTT
TRBV7-9	.	.	TRBJ1-2	CASSLAGGVYGYTF	TGTGCCAGCAGCTTAGCTGGGGGCGTCTATGGCTACACCTTC
TRBV7-2	.	.	TRBJ2-2	CASSPVANTGELFF	TGTGCCAGCAGCCCGGTGGCGAACACCGGGGAGCTGTTTTTT
TRBV3-1/TRBV3-2	.	.	TRBJ2-3	CASSLHSTGGVGTDTQYF	TGTGCCAGCAGCCTCCACTCGACAGGCGGGGTAGGGACAGATACGCAGTATTTT
TRBV19	.	TRBD1	TRBJ2-1	CASSIPRSGPGGHEQFF	TGTGCCAGTAGTATACCCAGGTCGGGGCCAGGGGGCCATGAGCAGTTCTTC
TRBV7-9	.	TRBD2	TRBJ2-1	CASSSTSGPYNEQFF	TGTGCCAGCAGCTCTACTAGCGGGCCCTACAATGAGCAGTTCTTC
TRBV3-1/TRBV3-2	.	.	TRBJ2-3	CASSRSGTQGFTDTQYF	TGTGCCAGCAGCCGTTCCGGGACCCAGGGGTTCACAGATACGCAGTATTTT
TRBV29-1	few	.	TRBJ2-3	CSVDLPPGSTQYF	TGCAGCGTTGATCTCCCCCCGGGGAGTACGCAGTATTTT
TRBV27	.	TRBD1	TRBJ1-1	CASSTQGTEAFF	TGTGCCAGCAGTACACAGGGGACTGAAGCTTTCTTT
TRBV11-2	.	.	TRBJ2-2	CASSLQGPGELFF	TGTGCCAGCAGTCTTCAGGGTCCCGGGGAGCTGTTTTTT
TRBV7-9	.	.	TRBJ2-1	CASSLTVTGYNEQFF	TGTGCCAGCAGCTTAACTGTTACAGGATACAATGAGCAGTTCTTC
TRBV7-8	.	.	TRBJ2-3	CASSIGLAYTDTQYF	TGTGCCAGCAGCATCGGGCTAGCTTACACAGATACGCAGTATTTT
TRBV9	.	TRBD2	TRBJ2-3	CASSPAGRTDTQYF	TGTGCCAGCAGCCCAGCGGGGCGCACAGATACGCAGTATTTT
TRBV7-9	once	.	TRBJ2-2	CASSASLTGELFF	TGTGCCAGCAGCGCGTCTCTGACCGGGGAGCTGTTTTTT
TRBV5-1	.	TRBD2	TRBJ2-1	CASSQGLAGVHEQFF	TGCGCCAGCAGCCAGGGACTAGCGGGAGTTCATGAGCAGTTCTTC
TRBV24-1	.	.	TRBJ2-5	CATSDSEETQYF	TGTGCCACCAGTGATTCTGAGGAGACCCAGTACTTC
TRBV5-4	.	.	TRBJ2-1	CASSLAGNIGEQFF	TGTGCCAGCAGCTTGGCAGGGAACATCGGGGAGCAGTTCTTC
TRBV11-2	.	.	TRBJ2-5	CASSGSRGTGTQYF	TGTGCCAGCAGCGGAAGTCGGGGGACGGGGACCCAGTACTTC
TRBV14	.	TRBD2	TRBJ2-1	CASSQTRTSQRTEQFF	TGTGCCAGCAGCCAGACGAGGACTAGCCAGAGAACTGAGCAGTTCTTC
TRBV7-2	.	TRBD1	TRBJ1-4	CASSLMDRVGEKLFF	TGTGCCAGCAGCTTAATGGACAGGGTAGGAGAAAAACTGTTTTTT
TRBV13	.	.	TRBJ2-7	CASSLYGPGKSYEQYF	TGTGCCAGCAGCTTATATGGTCCGGGGAAGTCCTACGAGCAGTACTTC
TRBV24-1	few	TRBD1	TRBJ2-3	CATSGWGTGDSDTQYF	TGTGCCACCAGTGGGTGGGGGACAGGGGACTCAGATACGCAGTATTTT
TRBV27	.	.	TRBJ2-5	CASTTLTGRKTQYF	TGTGCCAGCACCACCCTGACAGGGAGGAAGACCCAGTACTTC
TRBV10-2	once	TRBD1	TRBJ2-3	CASSEGDSRQDTQYF	TGCGCCAGCAGTGAGGGGGACAGCCGGCAAGATACGCAGTATTTT
TRBV6-1	few	TRBD1	TRBJ1-6	CASSEATGNYNSPLHF	TGTGCCAGCAGTGAAGCGACAGGGAACTATAATTCACCCCTCCACTTT
TRBV11-2	.	.	TRBJ1-2	CASSFKGAYGYTF	TGTGCCAGCAGCTTCAAAGGGGCCTATGGCTACACCTTC
TRBV15	.	.	TRBJ1-3	CATSRSGNTIYF	TGTGCCACCAGCAGGAGTGGAAACACCATATATTTT
TRBV20-1	.	.	TRBJ2-5	CSARGSETQYF	TGCAGTGCTAGAGGGTCAGAGACCCAGTACTTC
TRBV5-6	.	.	TRBJ1-1	CASSFARTEAFF	TGTGCCAGCAGCTTTGCGCGCACTGAAGCTTTCTTT
TRBV7-3	.	TRBD2	TRBJ2-5	CASSFGLAGGETQYF	TGTGCCAGCAGCTTTGGACTAGCGGGAGGAGAGACCCAGTACTTC
TRBV7-3	.	.	TRBJ2-1	CASSQNHRGEQFF	TGTGCCAGCAGCCAGAATCATCGCGGTGAGCAGTTCTTC
TRBV19	once	.	TRBJ2-3	CASRGGDTQYF	TGTGCCAGCAGAGGGGGGGATACGCAGTATTTT
TRBV6-5	.	TRBD1	TRBJ1-3	CASSYDRGQGNTIYF	TGTGCCAGCAGTTACGACAGGGGGCAAGGAAACACCATATATTTT
TRBV18	.	TRBD2	TRBJ2-5	CASSPVAGGQETQYF	TGTGCCAGCTCACCGGTAGCGGGGGGGCAAGAGACCCAGTACTTC
TRBV5-1	.	TRBD2	TRBJ2-1	CASSSLAGHEQFF	TGCGCCAGCAGCTCTCTAGCGGGACATGAGCAGTTCTTC
TRBV7-9	.	TRBD1	TRBJ1-2	CATGDSANYGYTF	TGTGCCACCGGGGACAGTGCTAACTATGGCTACACCTTC
TRBV6-6	.	.	TRBJ1-6	CASTRRSLTPLHF	TGTGCCAGCACAAGACGCTCTCTGACACCCCTCCACTTT
TRBV5-4	once	.	TRBJ2-3	CASSRVSSTDTQYF	TGTGCCAGCAGCCGTGTTAGTAGCACAGATACGCAGTATTTT
TRBV7-2	.	.	TRBJ1-2	CASSSRGGYGYTF	TGTGCCAGCAGCTCCCGAGGGGGCTATGGCTACACCTTC
TRBV11-2	once	.	TRBJ1-3	CASSLGQDPGNTIYF	TGTGCCAGCAGCTTAGGACAGGACCCTGGAAACACCATATATTTT
TRBV7-8	.	.	TRBJ1-1	CASSLGWAGFTEAFF	TGTGCCAGCAGCTTAGGGTGGGCAGGATTCACTGAAGCTTTCTTT
TRBV9	.	.	TRBJ1-2	CASSNRTGYFGYTF	TGTGCCAGCAGCAACCGTACAGGGTACTTTGGCTACACCTTC
TRBV4-2	.	TRBD2	TRBJ2-3	CASSQEMGTSGANTQYF	TGTGCCAGCAGCCAAGAGATGGGGACTAGCGGGGCCAATACGCAGTATTTT
TRBV4-1	.	.	TRBJ2-7	CASSQGGLYEQYF	TGCGCCAGCAGCCAAGGCGGGTTATACGAGCAGTACTTC
TRBV5-5	.	.	TRBJ2-5	CASGEENQETQYF	TGTGCCAGCGGAGAAGAAAACCAAGAGACCCAGTACTTC
TRBV29-1	.	.	TRBJ2-3	CSVEDGGTDTQYF	TGCAGCGTTGAGGACGGGGGAACAGATACGCAGTATTTT
TRBV7-8	.	.	TRBJ2-3	CASSFRQGRSTDTQYF	TGTGCCAGCAGCTTTAGGCAGGGACGAAGCACAGATACGCAGTATTTT
TRBV11-3	.	.	TRBJ2-1	CASSFPGPKNNEQFF	TGTGCCAGCAGTTTCCCGGGACCTAAAAACAATGAGCAGTTCTTC
TRBV29-1	once	.	TRBJ1-4	CSVRDRLNEKLFF	TGCAGCGTTCGTGACCGACTTAATGAAAAACTGTTTTTT
TRBV6-5	.	TRBD1	TRBJ2-2	CASSRTGVNTGELFF	TGTGCCAGCAGTAGGACAGGGGTAAACACCGGGGAGCTGTTTTTT
TRBV5-1	few	TRBD2	TRBJ2-1	CASSYQGLAGVYNEQFF	TGCGCCAGCAGCTACCAGGGACTAGCGGGGGTCTACAATGAGCAGTTCTTC